This TCR beta chain was found in a study of regulatory T cells in long-lasting Graves disease. Sequencing libraries for TCR beta were prepared with iRepertoire HTBI primers and Arm-PCR of CDR3 regions. TCRdb re-derived calls from the multiplex PCR reads in MiXCR, one entry per CDR3 protein. In the table there are under 450,000 distinct CDR3 sequences, 16% of which are singletons. In germline, CDR1 is MDHEN, CDR2 SYDVKM. Trimming pared 3 bases from V and 0 bases from J, leaving 6 bases between. The CDR3 consists of 13 residues. This clonotype was seen repeatedly, ten times or more. The time point denotes: newly diagnosed GD, antithyroid drugs for less than 3 months. With RNA extracted from PBMCs as input, the TCR library was made. These data are also associated with another study on T cells in Graves' hyperthyroidism and ophthalmopathy.

The clonotype comes from a woman aged 18 to 35 with Graves disease. The starting material was peripheral blood mononuclear cells (PBMCs), obtained at new diagnosis, from a patient treated with antithyroid drugs. The gene calls are TRBV28 and TRBJ2-7, with a tentative D call TRBD2 (5 bases). This CDR3 reads CASSLGSSYEQYF. The CDR3 bases are TGTGCCAGCAGTTTGGGGAGCTCCTACGAGCAGTACTTC.